The rows below give T cell receptor beta chains drawn from one sample of a study of cytomegalovirus exposure and HLA in healthy donors. Measured with immunoSEQ multiplex PCR; TCRdb has only the in-frame clones, and not every one. This table holds around 110,000 clones, roughly 70% found once. Sequences were obtained from PBMCs. Source of these receptors: a woman between 40 and 55 years old in good health and CMV-seropositive. The CDR3 runs from the conserved cysteine through the conserved F or W. A D gene is named only where the DNA matches it firmly. The size entry is marked missing in some rows and otherwise reads once, few, many or a size class.

abundance: once
v_gene: TRBV6-5
d_gene: TRBD1
j_gene: TRBJ2-3
len: 16
CDR3aa: CASSYSGTGYGDTQYF
CDR3nt: TGTGCCAGCAGTTACTCAGGGACAGGGTATGGAGATACGCAGTATTTT

abundance: .
v_gene: TRBV28
d_gene: .
j_gene: TRBJ1-2
len: 14
CDR3aa: CASSLRANLGGYTF
CDR3nt: TGTGCCAGCAGTTTGCGGGCTAATTTGGGAGGCTACACCTTC

abundance: .
v_gene: TRBV25-1
d_gene: .
j_gene: TRBJ2-7
len: 15
CDR3aa: CASSAQDRISGEQYF
CDR3nt: TGTGCCAGCAGTGCGCAAGACAGGATCTCGGGGGAGCAGTACTTC

abundance: .
v_gene: TRBV7-8
d_gene: .
j_gene: TRBJ1-5
len: 13
CDR3aa: CASSSSRNQPQHF
CDR3nt: TGTGCCAGCAGCTCTTCTCGCAATCAGCCCCAGCATTTT

abundance: .
v_gene: TRBV5-6
d_gene: TRBD1
j_gene: TRBJ1-2
len: 15
CDR3aa: CASSLEPGGLNGYTF
CDR3nt: TGTGCCAGCAGCTTGGAGCCAGGGGGCCTTAATGGCTACACCTTC

abundance: .
v_gene: TRBV2
d_gene: .
j_gene: TRBJ1-6
len: 15
CDR3aa: CASRVESSYNSPLHF
CDR3nt: TGTGCCAGCAGAGTAGAAAGTTCCTATAATTCACCCCTCCACTTT

abundance: .
v_gene: TRBV2
d_gene: .
j_gene: TRBJ1-6
len: 16
CDR3aa: CASSPDRQRPNSPLHF
CDR3nt: TGTGCCAGCAGTCCGGACAGACAGCGTCCTAATTCACCCCTCCACTTT

abundance: few
v_gene: TRBV18
d_gene: .
j_gene: TRBJ1-2
len: 13
CDR3aa: CASSSLDTDGYTF
CDR3nt: TGTGCCAGCTCATCCCTTGACACAGATGGCTACACCTTC

abundance: .
v_gene: TRBV5-1
d_gene: .
j_gene: TRBJ1-5
len: 17
CDR3aa: CASSSLLQFYSNQPQHF
CDR3nt: TGCGCCAGCAGCTCCCTATTACAGTTTTATAGCAATCAGCCCCAGCATTTT

abundance: .
v_gene: TRBV5-4
d_gene: .
j_gene: TRBJ2-1
len: 11
CDR3aa: CASSFLDEQFF
CDR3nt: TGTGCCAGCAGTTTCCTTGATGAGCAGTTCTTC